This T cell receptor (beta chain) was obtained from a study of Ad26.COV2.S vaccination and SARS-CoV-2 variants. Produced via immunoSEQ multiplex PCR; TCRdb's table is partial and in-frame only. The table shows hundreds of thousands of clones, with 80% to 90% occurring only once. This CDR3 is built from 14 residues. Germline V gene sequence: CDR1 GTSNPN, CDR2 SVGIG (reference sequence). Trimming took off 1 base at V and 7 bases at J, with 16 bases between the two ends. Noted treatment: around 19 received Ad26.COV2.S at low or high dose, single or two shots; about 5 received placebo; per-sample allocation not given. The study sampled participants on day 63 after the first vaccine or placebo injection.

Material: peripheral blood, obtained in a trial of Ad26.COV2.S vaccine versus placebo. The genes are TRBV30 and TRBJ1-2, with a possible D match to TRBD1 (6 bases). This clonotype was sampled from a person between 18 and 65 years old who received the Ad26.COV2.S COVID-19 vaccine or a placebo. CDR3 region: CAWSGQAYGGGYTF. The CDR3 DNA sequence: TGTGCCTGGAGTGGACAGGCTTACGGGGGTGGCTACACCTTC.